Sequencing of this T cell receptor beta chain was carried out in a study of cytomegalovirus exposure and HLA in healthy donors. Study-level findings and limits: 87-base-pair reads could not separate some V segments, including TRBV6-2 and TRBV6-3.

Germline loops: CDR1 SGHRS, CDR2 YFSETQ. CDR3 length equals 13 residues. As concerns this clone: What it binds is not known.

It was with 60 Vbeta and 13 Jbeta primers that the PCR ran. Profiled with immunoSEQ multiplex PCR; TCRdb holds only in-frame clones, not every one. Here the sample spans approximately 120,000 clones, 65% to 80% being singletons. The rearrangement uses TRBV5-1 and TRBJ2-5, with a possible D match to TRBD1 (6 bases). TRBJ2-7 explains the end of the DNA better; the J call may be wrong. This receptor was taken from a woman in her forties in good health and CMV-seropositive. Sequencing used PBMCs. CDR3: CASSLQGNYEQYF. The DNA of the CDR3 is TGCGCCAGCAGCTTGCAGGGGAACTACGAGCAGTACTTC.